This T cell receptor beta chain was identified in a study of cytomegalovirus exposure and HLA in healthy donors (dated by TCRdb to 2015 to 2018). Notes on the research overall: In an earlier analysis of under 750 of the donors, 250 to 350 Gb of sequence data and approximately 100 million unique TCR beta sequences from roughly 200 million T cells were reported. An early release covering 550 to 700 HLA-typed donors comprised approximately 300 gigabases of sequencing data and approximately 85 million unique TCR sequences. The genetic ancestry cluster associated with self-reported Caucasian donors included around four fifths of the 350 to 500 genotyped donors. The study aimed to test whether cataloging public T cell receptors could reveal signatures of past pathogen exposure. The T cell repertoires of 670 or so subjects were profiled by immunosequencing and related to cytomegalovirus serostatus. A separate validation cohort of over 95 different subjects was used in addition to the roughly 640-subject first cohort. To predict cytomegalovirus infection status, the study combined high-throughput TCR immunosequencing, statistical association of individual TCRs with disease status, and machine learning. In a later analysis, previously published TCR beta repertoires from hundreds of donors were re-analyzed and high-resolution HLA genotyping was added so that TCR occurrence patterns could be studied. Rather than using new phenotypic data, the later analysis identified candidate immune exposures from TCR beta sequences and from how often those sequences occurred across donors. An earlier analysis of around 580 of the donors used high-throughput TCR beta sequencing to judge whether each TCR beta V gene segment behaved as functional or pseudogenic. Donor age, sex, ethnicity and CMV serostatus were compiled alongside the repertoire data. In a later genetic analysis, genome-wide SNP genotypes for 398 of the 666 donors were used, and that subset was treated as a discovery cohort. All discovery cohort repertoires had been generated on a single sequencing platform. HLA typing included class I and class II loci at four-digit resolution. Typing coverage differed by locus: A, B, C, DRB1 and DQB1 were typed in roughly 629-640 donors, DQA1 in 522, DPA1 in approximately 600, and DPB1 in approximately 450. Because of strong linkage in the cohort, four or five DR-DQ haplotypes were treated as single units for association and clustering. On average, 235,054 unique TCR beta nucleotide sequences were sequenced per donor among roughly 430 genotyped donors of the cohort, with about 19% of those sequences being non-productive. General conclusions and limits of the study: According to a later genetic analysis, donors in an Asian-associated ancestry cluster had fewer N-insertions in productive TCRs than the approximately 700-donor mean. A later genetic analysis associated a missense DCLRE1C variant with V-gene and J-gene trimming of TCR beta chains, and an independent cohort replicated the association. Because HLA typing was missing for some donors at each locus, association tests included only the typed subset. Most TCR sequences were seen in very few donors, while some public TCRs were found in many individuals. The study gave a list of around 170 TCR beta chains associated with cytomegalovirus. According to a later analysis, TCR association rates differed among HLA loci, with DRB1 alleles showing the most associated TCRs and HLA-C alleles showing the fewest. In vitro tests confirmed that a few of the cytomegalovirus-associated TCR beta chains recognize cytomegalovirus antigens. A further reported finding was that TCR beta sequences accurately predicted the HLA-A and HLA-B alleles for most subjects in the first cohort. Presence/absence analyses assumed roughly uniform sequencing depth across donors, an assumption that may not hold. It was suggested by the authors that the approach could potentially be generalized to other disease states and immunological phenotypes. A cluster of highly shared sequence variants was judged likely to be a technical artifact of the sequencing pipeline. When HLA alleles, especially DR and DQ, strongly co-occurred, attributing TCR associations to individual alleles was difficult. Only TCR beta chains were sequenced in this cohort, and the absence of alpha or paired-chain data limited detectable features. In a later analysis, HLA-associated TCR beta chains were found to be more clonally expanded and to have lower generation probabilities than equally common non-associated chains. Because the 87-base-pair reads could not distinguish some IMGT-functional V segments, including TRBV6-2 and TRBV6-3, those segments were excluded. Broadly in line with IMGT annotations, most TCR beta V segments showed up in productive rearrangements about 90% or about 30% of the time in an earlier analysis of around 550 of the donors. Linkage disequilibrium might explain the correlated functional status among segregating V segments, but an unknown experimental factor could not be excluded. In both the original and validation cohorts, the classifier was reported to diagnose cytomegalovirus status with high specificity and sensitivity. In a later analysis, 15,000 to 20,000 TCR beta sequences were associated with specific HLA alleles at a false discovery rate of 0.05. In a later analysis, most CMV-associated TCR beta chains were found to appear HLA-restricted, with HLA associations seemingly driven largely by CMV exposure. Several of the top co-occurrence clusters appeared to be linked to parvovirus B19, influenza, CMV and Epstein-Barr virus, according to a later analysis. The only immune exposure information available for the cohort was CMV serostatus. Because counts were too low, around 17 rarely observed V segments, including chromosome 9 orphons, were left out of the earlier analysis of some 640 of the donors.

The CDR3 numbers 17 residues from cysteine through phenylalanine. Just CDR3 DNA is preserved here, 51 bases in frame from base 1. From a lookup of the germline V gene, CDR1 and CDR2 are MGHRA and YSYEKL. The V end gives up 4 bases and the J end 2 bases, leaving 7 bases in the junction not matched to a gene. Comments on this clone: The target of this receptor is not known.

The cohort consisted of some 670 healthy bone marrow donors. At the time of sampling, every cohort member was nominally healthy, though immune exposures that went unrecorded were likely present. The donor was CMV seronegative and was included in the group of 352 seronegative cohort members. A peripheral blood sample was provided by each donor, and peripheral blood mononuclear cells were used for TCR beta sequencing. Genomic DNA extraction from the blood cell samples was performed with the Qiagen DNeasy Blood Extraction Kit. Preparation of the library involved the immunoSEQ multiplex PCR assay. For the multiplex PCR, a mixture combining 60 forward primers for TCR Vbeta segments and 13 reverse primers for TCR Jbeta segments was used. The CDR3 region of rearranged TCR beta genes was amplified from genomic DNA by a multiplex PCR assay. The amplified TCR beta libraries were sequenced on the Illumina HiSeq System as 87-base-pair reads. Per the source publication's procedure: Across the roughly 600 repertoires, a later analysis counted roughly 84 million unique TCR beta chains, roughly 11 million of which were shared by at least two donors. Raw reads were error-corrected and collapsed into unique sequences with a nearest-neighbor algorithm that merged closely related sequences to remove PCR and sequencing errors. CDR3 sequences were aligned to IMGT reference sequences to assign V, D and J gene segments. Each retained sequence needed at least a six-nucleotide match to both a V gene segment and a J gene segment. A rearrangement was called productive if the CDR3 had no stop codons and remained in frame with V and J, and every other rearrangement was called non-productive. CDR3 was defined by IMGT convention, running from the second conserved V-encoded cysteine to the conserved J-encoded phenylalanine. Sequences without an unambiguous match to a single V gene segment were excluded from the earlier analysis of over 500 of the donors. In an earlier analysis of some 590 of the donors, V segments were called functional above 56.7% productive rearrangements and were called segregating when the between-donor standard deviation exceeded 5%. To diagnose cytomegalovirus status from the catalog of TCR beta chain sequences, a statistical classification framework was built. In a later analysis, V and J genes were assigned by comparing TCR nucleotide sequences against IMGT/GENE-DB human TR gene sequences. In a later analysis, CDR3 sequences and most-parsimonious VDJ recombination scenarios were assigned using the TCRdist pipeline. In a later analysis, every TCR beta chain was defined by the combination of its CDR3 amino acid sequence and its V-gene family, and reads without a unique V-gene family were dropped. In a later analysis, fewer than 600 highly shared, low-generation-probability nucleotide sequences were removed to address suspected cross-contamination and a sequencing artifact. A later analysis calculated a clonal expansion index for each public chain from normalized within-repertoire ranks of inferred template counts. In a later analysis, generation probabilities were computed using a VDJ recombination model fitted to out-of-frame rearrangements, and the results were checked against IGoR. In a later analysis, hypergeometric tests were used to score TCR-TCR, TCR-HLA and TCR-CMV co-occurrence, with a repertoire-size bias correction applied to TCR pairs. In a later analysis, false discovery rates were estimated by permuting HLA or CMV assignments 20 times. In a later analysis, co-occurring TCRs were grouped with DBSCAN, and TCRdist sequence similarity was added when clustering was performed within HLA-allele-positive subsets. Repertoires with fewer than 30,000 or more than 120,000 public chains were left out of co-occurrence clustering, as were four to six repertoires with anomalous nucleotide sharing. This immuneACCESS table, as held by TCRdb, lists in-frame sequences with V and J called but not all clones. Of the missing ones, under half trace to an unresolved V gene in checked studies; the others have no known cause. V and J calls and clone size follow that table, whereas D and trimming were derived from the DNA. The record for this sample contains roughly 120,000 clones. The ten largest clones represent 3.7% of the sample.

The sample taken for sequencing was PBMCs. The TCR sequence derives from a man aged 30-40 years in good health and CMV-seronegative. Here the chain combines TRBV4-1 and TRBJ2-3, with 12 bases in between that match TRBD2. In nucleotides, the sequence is TGCGCCAGCAGCCTACGGACTAGCGGGGCTAACACAGATACGCAGTATTTT. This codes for CASSLRTSGANTDTQYF.